Below are 18 T cell receptor beta chains sequenced from a single sample in a study of T cell repertoires in aging, cancer and after chemotherapy. Peripheral blood genomic DNA, not sorted cells or RNA, was the template. TRB rearrangements spanning V, D and J were amplified using mixed TRB-A/B primers. Each CDR3 protein is one row after TCRdb ran MiXCR on the multiplex PCR reads. The sample lists more than 7,000 distinct CDR3 sequences; roughly a third were seen once. The sequenced material came from blood. Receptor source: a human donor in good health.

CDR3 loop: CASSLWLHYEQYF. In DNA, the CDR3 is TGTGCCAGCAGCTTATGGCTGCACTACGAGCAGTACTTC. This chain links TRBV7-9 with TRBJ2-7; no reliable D call. The CDR3 is 13 residues long. V gave up 2 bases and J gave up 3 bases, with 8 bases separating them. Per the germline V gene, CDR1 is SEHNR and CDR2 is FQNEAQ (reference sequence).

The gene calls are TRBV6-5 and TRBJ1-2; D is undetermined. This CDR3 spans 14 amino acids. V shed 2 bases and J shed 6 bases, with 13 bases lying between them. CDR1 is MNHEY and CDR2 is SVGAGI in the germline V gene. DNA for the CDR3: TGTGCCAGCAGTTACAACGGTCCCACCCATGGCTACACCTTC. Amino acids: CASSYNGPTHGYTF.

DNA of the CDR3: TGTGCCAGCAGTGAAGTGTTACAGTTCTGGGGCTCTGGAAACACCATATATTTT. Translated, it gives CASSEVLQFWGSGNTIYF. This rearrangement joins TRBV6-1 to TRBJ1-3; D gene ambiguous. Trimming removed 1 base at V and 0 bases at J, with 16 bases between. The CDR3 has 18 residues. The germline CDR1 and CDR2 sequences are MNHNS and SASEGT.

In its sample, this clonotype was seen once. The rearrangement joins TRBV6-1 to TRBJ2-3, with D maybe TRBD1 (6 bases). Trimming took 6 bases from V and 2 from J, leaving 12 bases between them. The CDR3 spans 14 residues. Germline-derived CDR1 and CDR2 are MNHNS and SASEGT. The CDR3 nucleotides are TGTGCCAGCAGAGGGACATATAACACAGATACGCAGTATTTT. It translates to CASRGTYNTDTQYF.

The genes are TRBV4-3 and TRBJ2-3; TRBD2 agrees at 10 bases. The germline V gene encodes CDR1 LGHNA and CDR2 YSLEER. CDR3 length: 17 amino acids. V shed 0 bases, J shed 4 bases, and the junction held 7 bases outside the gene matches. The CDR3 here is CASSQDLAGAGADTQYF. DNA of the CDR3: TGCGCCAGCAGCCAAGATCTAGCGGGAGCAGGCGCAGATACGCAGTATTTT.

The genes are TRBV24-1 and TRBJ2-3; 8 bases map to TRBD2. With V trimmed by 0 bases and J by 4 bases, 5 bases remained unmatched. This CDR3 contains 16 residues. CDR1 is KGHDR, CDR2 SFDVKD, per germline. Written as DNA, the CDR3 is TGTGCCACCAGTGATTTGTCAGCGGGAGAACCAGATACGCAGTATTTT. This sequence encodes CATSDLSAGEPDTQYF.

Relative to its sample, this clonotype is medium-sized. The rearrangement uses TRBV30 and TRBJ2-3, with TRBD2 matching 9 bases. The germline gives CDR1 GTSNPN, CDR2 SVGIG (reference sequence). V shed 4 bases and J 4 bases; nucleotides not matched to a gene: 6. The CDR3 totals 14 residues. The CDR3: CAWTLAGGSDTQYF. The CDR3 DNA follows: TGTGCCTGGACACTGGCGGGAGGGTCAGATACGCAGTATTTT.

The chain carries TRBV7-3 and TRBJ2-3; the match to TRBD1 covers 8 bases. CDR3 length: 16 residues. The V gene end was trimmed by 4 bases and the J gene end by 3 bases; junction bases not matched to a gene: 9. Germline CDR1 SGHTA, CDR2 FQGTGA. The chain's CDR3 is CASSSSVQGVTDTQYF. DNA of the CDR3: TGTGCCAGCAGCTCCTCGGTACAGGGGGTAACAGATACGCAGTATTTT.

The V call is TRBV19, the J call TRBJ1-4, with unresolved D. The V end lost 4 bases, the J end lost 7 bases, and 10 bases lay between the germline ends. Germline lookup yields CDR1 LNHDA and CDR2 SQIVND (reference sequence). The CDR3 length is 13 residues. The CDR3 is CASSTVGVEKLFF. CDR3 nucleotides: TGTGCCAGTAGTACTGTCGGGGTTGAAAAACTGTTTTTT.

This clonotype has a handful of counts. The CDR3 is CASSPNRDNEQFF. CDR3 DNA sequence: TGTGCCAGCAGCCCGAACAGGGACAATGAGCAGTTCTTC. The V gene is TRBV7-3, the J gene TRBJ2-1, with TRBD1 as a possible D gene (6 bases). The CDR3 totals 13 residues. The V end was cut by 5 bases, the J end by 5 bases, with 10 bases between. CDR1 and CDR2 (germline): SGHTA, FQGTGA.

This clonotype was observed a handful of times. The CDR3 bases are TGTGCCATCGAGGCCGGGAGGGCCATGAGCACCGGGGAGCTGTTTTTT. It encodes CAIEAGRAMSTGELFF. The chain has TRBV10-3 and TRBJ2-2, with 8 nucleotides matching TRBD2. The CDR3 loop spans 16 amino acids. V gave up 8 bases and J gave up 4 bases; unmatched junction bases: 12. The V gene's germline CDR1 is ENHRY and CDR2 SYGVKD.

J is TRBJ1-1 and V is TRBV20-1, with 8 bases matching TRBD1. Germline V gene lookup returns CDR1 DFQATT and CDR2 SNEGSKA (reference sequence). With 5 bases clipped from V and 1 base from J, the junction kept 9 bases outside the gene matches. The CDR3 loop spans 15 amino acids. CDR3 bases: TGCAGTGCTCAGGGAAACAGGGGGTGGAACACTGAAGCTTTCTTT. Translation: CSAQGNRGWNTEAFF.

In its sample, this clonotype was seen a few times. The rearrangement uses TRBV6-6 and TRBJ1-6; D is possibly TRBD1 (6 bases). V lost 4 bases to trimming and J lost 5 bases, with 15 bases between them. Germline V gene sequence: CDR1 MNHNY, CDR2 SVGAGI (reference sequence). This CDR3 is built from 16 residues. The CDR3 protein is CASSLGIGQNNSPLHF. The CDR3 region has the DNA TGTGCCAGCAGTTTGGGGATTGGACAGAATAATTCACCCCTCCACTTT.

The V gene is TRBV5-5, the J gene TRBJ2-5, with D perhaps TRBD1 or TRBD2 (6 bases each). The CDR3 covers 14 residues. Germline CDR1 and CDR2: SGHKS and YYEKEE (reference sequence). V dropped 2 bases and J dropped 5 bases, with 13 bases sitting between them. CDR3 amino acids: CASSLPQGGETQYF. CDR3 DNA: TGTGCCAGCAGCTTACCGCAAGGGGGGGAGACCCAGTACTTC.

CDR3 residues: CASSLGAGLIAYEQYF. CDR3 sequence (DNA): TGTGCCAGCAGTTTAGGAGCGGGCCTAATTGCCTACGAGCAGTACTTC. This rearrangement joins TRBV12-3 or TRBV12-4 to TRBJ2-7, with a tentative D call TRBD2 (6 bases). The CDR3 has 16 amino acids. V was shortened by 1 base and J by 2 bases, with 15 bases between the two germline ends.

This clonotype was seen a few times. This chain uses TRBV5-4 with TRBJ1-2, with D possibly matching TRBD1 (5 bases). CDR1 SGHNT and CDR2 YYREEE come from the germline V gene (reference sequence). The CDR3 covers 12 residues. Trimming cost V 2 bases and J 7 bases, with 9 bases left between them. Written as DNA, the CDR3 is TGTGCCAGCAGCTTTGCACAGGCTGGCTACACCTTC. Translated, it gives CASSFAQAGYTF.

The chain links TRBV12-3 or TRBV12-4 to TRBJ1-5; 7 positions agree with TRBD1. The CDR3 is 15 amino acids. V trimming: 6 bases; J trimming: 2 bases; junction bases outside the gene matches: 7. In DNA, the CDR3 is TGTGCCAGCAGAACAGGGGAAGGTGGCAATCAGCCCCAGCATTTT. Protein sequence: CASRTGEGGNQPQHF.

This rearrangement joins TRBV5-1 to TRBJ1-1, with D unresolved. V was pared by 3 bases and J by 4 bases, with 19 bases between. The CDR3 totals 16 residues. The germline gives CDR1 SGHRS, CDR2 YFSETQ. CDR3 sequence: CASSSLYGSAGTEAFF. The CDR3, as DNA: TGCGCCAGCAGCTCATTATACGGCTCAGCGGGCACTGAAGCTTTCTTT.